Listed here are 20 T cell receptor beta chains from one sample, sequenced in a study of CD8 T cells in ankylosing spondylitis. TCRdb processed the 5' RACE reads anew with MiXCR; each CDR3 protein has one entry. The profile shows hundreds of thousands of distinct CDR3 sequences, roughly a third of them singletons. The sample comprised blood, either unsorted or a sorted T cell fraction (not recorded which). The receptors originated from a male donor with ankylosing spondylitis or in good health (not recorded which).

This chain uses TRBV20-1 with TRBJ2-7; D perhaps matches TRBD1 (6 bases). Between the trimmed V and J ends, which lost 3 bases and 4 bases, there was a span of 16 bases. This CDR3 comprises 14 residues. Germline V gene lookup returns CDR1 DFQATT and CDR2 SNEGSKA (reference sequence). CDR3 coding DNA: TGCAGTGCTAGGGTAAGGGGGTACCCTTACGAGCAGTACTTC. Protein: CSARVRGYPYEQYF.

This clonotype showed up just a few times. The chain carries TRBV9 and TRBJ2-7; 8 bases map to TRBD2. From germline, CDR1 is SGDLS and CDR2 YYNGEE. V shed 4 bases, J shed 2 bases, and the junction held 11 bases outside the gene matches. This CDR3 region has 16 residues. The CDR3 DNA reads as TGTGCCAGCAGCCCCCGGGGGGGTGACTTTGCCTACGAGCAGTACTTC. Its translation is CASSPRGGDFAYEQYF.

This clonotype was picked up a small number of times. This chain uses TRBV20-1 with TRBJ1-1; perhaps TRBD1 as D (5 bases). Germline V gene data show CDR1 as DFQATT and CDR2 as SNEGSKA (reference sequence). The CDR3 sequence is 13 residues long. With 5 bases removed from V and 5 bases from J, the gap between germline ends came to 15 bases. The CDR3, as DNA: TGCAGTGCTCCTCGTTGGGGGTATACTGAAGCTTTCTTT. Translation gives CSAPRWGYTEAFF.

The gene calls are TRBV7-6 and TRBJ2-2; D is undetermined. V dropped 6 bases and J dropped 1 base, with 12 bases sitting between them. Germline values: CDR1 SGHVS, CDR2 FNYEAQ. The CDR3 totals 15 residues. The DNA for the CDR3 is TGTGCCAGCAGTCTCTGGCAGGAGAACACCGGGGAGCTGTTTTTT. Its translation: CASSLWQENTGELFF.

The chain has TRBV6-1 and TRBJ2-7; perhaps TRBD1 as D (6 bases). The CDR3 sequence is 14 residues long. CDR1 and CDR2 from the germline V gene are MNHNS and SASEGT. V shed 6 bases and J shed 2 bases, with 14 bases lying between them. CDR3 in amino acids: CASSKSGQPYEQYF. CDR3 nucleotides: TGTGCCAGCAGCAAGTCCGGACAGCCCTACGAGCAGTACTTC.

This sequence joins TRBV7-9 and TRBJ2-1; TRBD1 aligns across 8 bases. Looked up from germline, CDR1 is SEHNR and CDR2 is FQNEAQ (reference sequence). With 5 bases clipped from V and 5 bases from J, the junction kept 8 bases outside the gene matches. The CDR3 spans 15 residues. The CDR3 reads CASSPNRGANNEQFF. The DNA for the CDR3 is TGTGCCAGCAGCCCCAACAGGGGGGCTAACAATGAGCAGTTCTTC.

The CDR3 bases are TGTGCCAGCAGCTTAGGAGGGGGCGCGCTTGGGGAGACCCAGTACTTC. It yields the protein CASSLGGGALGETQYF. This rearrangement joins TRBV7-6 to TRBJ2-5; 7 bases align to TRBD1. CDR3 length: 16 residues. Trimming took 1 base from V and 5 from J; bases not matched to a gene: 10. Germline CDR1 and CDR2: SGHVS and FNYEAQ.

The CDR3 DNA is TGCAGTGCTAGAGATCGGGACCGAGGGTTGTATGGCTACACCTTC. As protein: CSARDRDRGLYGYTF. This sequence joins TRBV20-1 and TRBJ1-2; TRBD1 is a possible D gene (5 bases). The CDR3 totals 15 residues. CDR1 and CDR2 (germline): DFQATT, SNEGSKA (reference sequence). V was trimmed by 0 bases and J by 5 bases, leaving 16 bases between them.

This chain links TRBV6-1 with TRBJ1-1, with 7 bases that match TRBD1. Germline CDR1 and CDR2: MNHNS and SASEGT. The CDR3 runs 13 residues. CDR3 region: CATHRGIGTEAFF. CDR3 bases: TGTGCTACACACAGGGGAATAGGCACTGAAGCTTTCTTT.

CDR3 bases: TGTGCCAGCAGCCCTACAGGGGGTAGGGACTATGGCTACACCTTC. It codes for CASSPTGGRDYGYTF. V is TRBV7-3 and J is TRBJ1-2; 8 bases fit TRBD1. The CDR3 runs to 15 residues. V lost 5 bases and J lost 3; bases outside the gene matches: 8. The V gene's germline CDR1 is SGHTA and CDR2 FQGTGA.

The chain has TRBV10-3 and TRBJ2-5; D is unresolved. Germline V gives CDR1 ENHRY, CDR2 SYGVKD. Trimming removed 3 bases from V and 5 bases from J, with 13 bases in between. The CDR3 is 14 amino acids. CDR3 amino acids: CAISESTGIETQYF. The CDR3, as DNA: TGTGCCATCAGTGAATCTACCGGTATTGAGACCCAGTACTTC.

This clonotype was picked up one time. The chain combines TRBV4-1 with TRBJ1-1; D call uncertain. Trimming took 1 base from V and 1 from J, leaving 10 bases between them. The CDR3 sequence is 15 residues long. Looked up from germline, CDR1 is MGHRA and CDR2 is YSYEKL. The CDR3 DNA reads TGCGCCAGCAGCCAAGGGGCAGGACCGAACACTGAAGCTTTCTTT. Its protein product is CASSQGAGPNTEAFF.

This clonotype was seen more than once but under ten times. V gene TRBV29-1 combines with J gene TRBJ2-2; a weak D match, TRBD2 (7 bases). V lost 6 bases and J 5 bases, leaving 19 bases between the germline ends. This CDR3 contains 15 residues. Germline assignment: CDR1 SQVTM and CDR2 ANQGSEA. This chain's CDR3 is CSVASGGTQTGELFF. The CDR3 DNA reads TGCAGCGTCGCCTCGGGGGGCACACAGACCGGGGAGCTGTTTTTT.

CDR3 region: CASSATGDRYEQYF. The DNA for the CDR3 is TGTGCCAGCAGCGCGACAGGGGACCGCTACGAGCAGTACTTC. The V call is TRBV5-4, the J call TRBJ2-7; 8 positions agree with TRBD1. This CDR3 is built from 14 residues. CDR1 and CDR2 from the germline V gene are SGHNT and YYREEE (reference sequence). The junction had 6 bases not matched to a gene; V was cut back by 4 bases and J by 3 bases. The full variable domain, in which reference TRBV5-4 and TRBJ2-7 provide the parts outside the CDR3, is ETGVTQSPTHLIKTRGQQVTLRCSSQSGHNTVSWYQQALGQGPQFIFQYYREEENGRGNFPPRFSGLQFPNYSSELNVNALELDDSALYLCASSATGDRYEQYFGPGTRLTVT.

This clonotype has ten or more counts. V gene TRBV29-1 combines with J gene TRBJ2-1, with D maybe TRBD2 (7 bases). The CDR3 is made up of 15 amino acids. The V and J ends lost 4 bases and 0 bases respectively, with 13 bases between them. CDR1 SQVTM and CDR2 ANQGSEA come from the germline V gene. The CDR3 bases are TGCAGCGTTGTGGGAGGGGGGGGCTCCTACAATGAGCAGTTCTTC. Translating it yields CSVVGGGGSYNEQFF.

The rearrangement uses TRBV7-2 and TRBJ2-5; tentative D call: TRBD1 (5 bases). In germline, CDR1 is SGHTA, CDR2 FQGNSA. Between the trimmed V and J ends, which lost 5 bases and 4 bases, there was a span of 11 bases. The CDR3 runs to 13 residues. DNA for the CDR3: TGTGCCAGCAGCCGGACATATACAGAGACCCAGTACTTC. Protein product: CASSRTYTETQYF.

J is TRBJ2-7 and V is TRBV5-6; maybe TRBD2 (6 bases). Germline V lookup: CDR1 SGHDT, CDR2 YYEEEE. The V gene lost 2 bases and the J gene lost 3 bases, with 12 bases spanning the gap. CDR3 length: 14 residues. In nucleotides, the CDR3 is TGTGCCAGCAGCTTTGCGGGAACCGACTACGAGCAGTACTTC. As protein: CASSFAGTDYEQYF. The full variable domain, completed using reference TRBV5-6 and TRBJ2-7, is DAGVTQSPTHLIKTRGQQVTLRCSPKSGHDTVSWYQQALGQGPQFIFQYYEEEERQRGNFPDRFSGHQFPNYSSELNVNALLLGDSALYLCASSFAGTDYEQYFGPGTRLTVT.

This chain joins TRBV10-3 and TRBJ2-1, with D possibly being TRBD1 or TRBD2 (5 bases each). The CDR3 sequence is 15 residues long. Looked up from germline, CDR1 is ENHRY and CDR2 is SYGVKD. V was trimmed by 7 bases and J by 4 bases, leaving 17 bases between them. The CDR3 loop is CAITDGDELYNEQFF. The CDR3, as DNA: TGTGCCATCACGGACGGGGACGAACTTTACAATGAGCAGTTCTTC.

In its sample, this clonotype was seen a few times. DNA for the CDR3: TGCAGTGCGCTACTCACCTACTCTGGAAACACCATATATTTT. It translates to CSALLTYSGNTIYF. The chain is built from TRBV20-1 and TRBJ1-3, with D unresolved. Deletions cut 6 bases from V and 0 bases from J, with 12 bases between. The germline gives CDR1 DFQATT, CDR2 SNEGSKA (reference sequence). The CDR3 totals 14 residues.

The gene calls are TRBV20-1 and TRBJ1-1; the D gene is possibly TRBD1 (6 bases). V lost 5 bases and J lost 0, with 13 bases in between. The length of the CDR3 is 14 residues. CDR1 DFQATT and CDR2 SNEGSKA come from the germline V gene (reference sequence). This CDR3 reads CSAGPGHMNTEAFF. CDR3 bases: TGCAGTGCTGGTCCGGGACACATGAACACTGAAGCTTTCTTT.